A single T cell receptor beta chain is shown here with its context. The sample is drawn from a study of blood T cell repertoires in COVID-19. Study-level background: Whether acute or convalescent, the COVID-19 samples came from the United States, Italy and Spain. T cells, B-cell-depleted T cells, or PBMCs supplied cDNA or gDNA.

Under the authors' procedure: How many nucleated cells were present was estimated from reference gene primer amplification. The repertoire was sequenced with immunoSEQ multiplex PCR; TCRdb's copy has only in-frame clones and lacks some. The V and J calls and clone size were taken over from that table, and D and trimming were inferred from the DNA. The data contain hundreds of thousands of clones, roughly 81% of them singletons. Sequencing was performed on peripheral blood. The sequence was obtained from a man aged 40-49 years with acute or convalescent COVID-19.

The CDR3 DNA is TGTGCCAGTAGTATAGGAGCGGGGGCGGTTGGGGATGAGCAGTTCTTC. Translating gives CASSIGAGAVGDEQFF. This rearrangement joins TRBV19 to TRBJ2-1; 8 positions match TRBD2. The CDR3 totals 16 residues. Germline CDR1 reads LNHDA; CDR2 reads SQIVND (reference sequence). Losses at the gene ends were 1 base for V and 8 bases for J; bases not matched to a gene: 10.